This entry describes one T cell receptor beta chain. The sample comes from a study of shared clonotypes between healthy human individuals. Produced via immunoSEQ multiplex PCR; TCRdb's table is partial and in-frame only. In the table there are about 980,000 clones, about 80% of which are singletons. The J segment lost 8 bases and the V segment lost 7 bases, leaving 18 bases of the junction unmatched. The CDR3 totals 17 residues. Germline V gene data show CDR1 as MDHEN and CDR2 as SYDVKM. Sequencing was done on a sample of memory CD4+ T cells sorted from blood. Subset specified: CD45RA-negative fraction. The chain uses TRBV28 and TRBJ1-4; the match to TRBD1 covers 8 bases. The sequence derives from a man between 18 and 29 years old in good health. The CDR3: CASKALGQGGKKEKLFF. In DNA form, the CDR3 reads TGTGCCAGCAAAGCGCTCGGACAGGGAGGAAAGAAAGAAAAACTGTTTTTT.